One and the same sample provided the 22 T cell receptor beta chains below, sequenced in a study of cytomegalovirus exposure and HLA in healthy donors. Primers included in the PCR were 60 Vbeta and 13 Jbeta primers. TCRdb keeps only in-frame clones here, not all; method: immunoSEQ multiplex PCR. Here the sample spans more than 80,000 clones, approximately 81% being singletons. Sequencing was done on a sample of PBMCs. These receptors were taken from a girl aged 2 to 10 in good health and CMV-seropositive.

V usage is TRBV7-9 and J usage is TRBJ2-7; 8 bases map to TRBD2. In germline, CDR1 is SEHNR, CDR2 FQNEAQ (reference sequence). With 1 base clipped from V and 2 bases from J, the junction kept 1 base outside the gene matches. The CDR3 totals 14 residues. The CDR3 DNA reads TGTGCCAGCAGCTTAGAGCGGGAGACCTACGAGCAGTACTTC. This codes for CASSLERETYEQYF.

The J gene is TRBJ2-7, the V gene TRBV30, with TRBD1 identical over 10 bases. The CDR3 spans 14 residues. Unmatched junction bases numbered 7, after V lost 4 bases and J lost 4 bases. CDR1 is GTSNPN, CDR2 SVGIG, per germline (reference sequence). The CDR3 is CAWTFGTGAYEQYF. In DNA, the CDR3 is TGTGCCTGGACCTTCGGGACAGGGGCATACGAGCAGTACTTC.

In this sample, this clone turned up a few times. The rearrangement joins TRBV29-1 to TRBJ1-1, with 9 bases identical to TRBD1. Germline CDR1 is SQVTM and CDR2 is ANQGSEA. The CDR3 is 19 amino acids. V lost 5 bases, J lost 1 base, and 20 bases stayed unmatched. The CDR3 DNA reads as TGCAGCGTTCATGGAGGTCCGGGACAGGGATTAAACCCGAACACTGAAGCTTTCTTT. Amino acid sequence: CSVHGGPGQGLNPNTEAFF.

The CDR3: CASSDHQFYGYTF. The CDR3 DNA is TGTGCCAGCAGTGATCACCAGTTCTATGGCTACACCTTC. The gene calls are TRBV6-1 and TRBJ1-2; D remains unclear. Germline CDR1 reads MNHNS; CDR2 reads SASEGT. V was clipped by 3 bases and J by 4 bases, with 9 bases between them. CDR3 length: 13 residues.

The chain has TRBV6-5 and TRBJ1-2; D is undetermined. CDR3 length equals 14 residues. V was cut by 10 bases and J by 2 bases, with 17 bases left in between. Germline V gene lookup returns CDR1 MNHEY and CDR2 SVGAGI. The CDR3 region is CATRFGESNYGYTF. In nucleotides, the CDR3 is TGTGCCACCCGTTTCGGGGAATCGAACTATGGCTACACCTTC.

This clone was counted a few times. The chain has TRBV4-3 and TRBJ1-5; the D gene is possibly TRBD1 (5 bases). Germline V gene sequence: CDR1 LGHNA, CDR2 YSLEER. The ends were cut back, 4 bases at V and 6 bases at J, with 22 bases in the middle. CDR3 size: 17 residues. CDR3 nucleotide sequence: TGCGCCAGCAGCCTCCCCGAAAGGGGATGGGAAATTCAGCCCCAGCATTTT. Amino acid sequence: CASSLPERGWEIQPQHF.

A few counts support this clone. This chain links TRBV6-5 with TRBJ2-1, with 8 positions matching TRBD2. V lost 4 bases to trimming and J lost 6 bases; unmatched junction nucleotides: 8. Germline V lookup: CDR1 MNHEY, CDR2 SVGAGI. The CDR3 contains 15 residues. The CDR3 spells CASSSTGTSVNEQFF. Here the CDR3 DNA reads TGTGCCAGCAGTTCCACCGGGACTAGTGTCAATGAGCAGTTCTTC.

The rearrangement joins TRBV7-9 to TRBJ1-2, with 9 bases matching TRBD1. The CDR3 totals 15 residues. The trim removed 3 bases at V and 2 bases at J, leaving 4 bases unmatched. Germline lookup yields CDR1 SEHNR and CDR2 FQNEAQ (reference sequence). The CDR3 loop reads CASSLGQGGNYGYTF. The CDR3 DNA reads TGTGCCAGCAGCTTGGGACAGGGAGGCAACTATGGCTACACCTTC. Full variable domain (outside the CDR3, taken from reference TRBV7-9 and TRBJ1-2): DTGVSQNPRHKITKRGQNVTFRCDPISEHNRLYWYRQTLGQGPEFLTYFQNEAQLEKSRLLSDRFSAERPKGSFSTLEIQRTEQGDSAMYLCASSLGQGGNYGYTFGSGTRLTVV.

This clone has a handful of counts. The V gene is TRBV10-1, the J gene TRBJ1-2; TRBD1 aligns across 8 bases. The CDR3 is 15 residues long. With V trimmed by 9 bases and J by 4 bases, 13 bases remained unmatched. In germline, CDR1 is WNHNN, CDR2 SYGVQD (reference sequence). CDR3 loop: CASHRGRTGIYGYTF. The CDR3 DNA reads TGCGCCAGTCATAGGGGCCGGACAGGGATCTATGGCTACACCTTC.

The chain has TRBV6-5 and TRBJ2-7, with 7 bases that match TRBD2. The CDR3 is made up of 14 amino acids. V lost 7 bases and J lost 3; bases outside the gene matches: 9. Germline V CDR1 and CDR2: MNHEY, SVGAGI. CDR3 residues: CASTPRPGGYEQYF. DNA for the CDR3: TGTGCCAGCACTCCTCGGCCGGGGGGCTACGAGCAGTACTTC.

The chain has TRBV1 and TRBJ2-7; the table calls TRBD2, which could not be checked here. TRBV1 is a recognized pseudogene. This CDR3 is built from 13 residues. CDR3 in amino acids: CTSSQARRSEQYF. CDR3 nucleotide sequence: TGCACCAGCAGCCAAGCGAGGAGATCCGAGCAGTACTTC.

The chain carries TRBV5-1 and TRBJ2-7, with 13 bases lining up with TRBD2. V trimming: 2 bases; J trimming: 6 bases; junction bases outside the gene matches: 8. The germline CDR1 and CDR2 sequences are SGHRS and YFSETQ. CDR3 length equals 16 residues. The DNA of the CDR3 is TGCGCCAGCAGCTTATCAACTAGCGGGAGGGCCACCGAGCAGTACTTC. Translating gives CASSLSTSGRATEQYF.

The chain employs TRBV30 and TRBJ1-2; D call uncertain. Germline V lookup: CDR1 GTSNPN, CDR2 SVGIG (reference sequence). V shed 0 bases and J shed 1 base, with 6 bases lying between them. The CDR3 runs 13 residues. CDR3 bases: TGTGCCTGGAGTGTACGGAGTAACTATGGCTACACCTTC. This translates into CAWSVRSNYGYTF.

This rearrangement joins TRBV14 to TRBJ1-4; TRBD1 is a possible D gene (6 bases). V dropped 2 bases and J dropped 4 bases, with 11 bases sitting between them. The germline V gene encodes CDR1 SGHDN and CDR2 FVKESK. The CDR3 totals 15 residues. Here the CDR3 reads CASSQRTGNNEKLFF. The DNA for the CDR3 is TGTGCCAGCAGCCAACGAACAGGGAATAATGAAAAACTGTTTTTT.

The rearrangement uses TRBV19 and TRBJ1-1; no clear D gene. Trimming took 5 bases from V and 1 from J, leaving 5 bases between them. The CDR3 totals 12 residues. The germline V gene has CDR1 LNHDA and CDR2 SQIVND (reference sequence). CDR3 in amino acids: CASSAGNTEAFF. The DNA for the CDR3 is TGTGCCAGTAGTGCAGGGAACACTGAAGCTTTCTTT.

This rearrangement joins TRBV7-9 to TRBJ2-3; 12 bases match TRBD2. Germline-derived CDR1 and CDR2 are SEHNR and FQNEAQ (reference sequence). The CDR3 runs 15 residues. With 5 bases clipped from V and 5 bases from J, the junction kept 5 bases outside the gene matches. The CDR3 sequence: CASSLLAGGQDTQYF. CDR3 DNA: TGTGCCAGCAGCCTACTAGCGGGAGGACAAGATACGCAGTATTTT.

The rearrangement uses TRBV6-5 and TRBJ2-5, with a tentative D call TRBD2 (7 bases). CDR1 and CDR2 (germline): MNHEY, SVGAGI. V was trimmed by 2 bases and J by 3 bases, leaving 13 bases between them. The CDR3 consists of 15 residues. CDR3 bases: TGTGCCAGCAGTTACGGGGGGGCCGGGAAAGAGACCCAGTACTTC. Residues: CASSYGGAGKETQYF.

The CDR3: CASSPSGTTNYGYTF. The CDR3 DNA sequence: TGTGCCAGCTCACCCTCCGGGACAACTAACTATGGCTACACCTTC. V and J are TRBV18 and TRBJ1-2; D possibly corresponds to TRBD1 (6 bases). CDR1 is KGHSH and CDR2 is LQKENI in the germline V gene. The CDR3 sequence is 15 residues long. Deletions cut 3 bases from V and 0 bases from J, with 11 bases between. The full variable domain, completed using reference TRBV18 and TRBJ1-2, is NAGVMQNPRHLVRRRGQEARLRCSPMKGHSHVYWYRQLPEEGLKFMVYLQKENIIDESGMPKERFSAEFPKEGPSILRIQQVVRGDSAAYFCASSPSGTTNYGYTFGSGTRLTVV.

This chain joins TRBV29-1 and TRBJ1-4; 7 bases align to TRBD1. The junction had 3 bases not matched to a gene; V was cut back by 4 bases and J by 4 bases. The CDR3 is 13 residues long. CDR1 and CDR2 from the germline V gene are SQVTM and ANQGSEA. The CDR3 DNA reads TGCAGCGTTGCCCAGGGGGGTAATGAAAAACTGTTTTTT. It specifies CSVAQGGNEKLFF.

CDR3 in DNA: TGTGCCAGTACCACGCAGGGCACTGAAGCTTTCTTT. This codes for CASTTQGTEAFF. V usage is TRBV19 and J usage is TRBJ1-1; perhaps TRBD1 as D (5 bases). Germline-derived CDR1 and CDR2 are LNHDA and SQIVND (reference sequence). This CDR3 has 12 residues. Trimming removed 7 bases at V and 4 bases at J, with 10 bases between.

The chain has TRBV27 and TRBJ1-5; D is perhaps TRBD1 (5 bases). Trimming left V 8 bases short and J 7 bases short, with 30 bases between. CDR1 and CDR2 (germline): MNHEY, SMNVEV (reference sequence). This CDR3 region has 18 residues. CDR3 sequence: CASGKPGKRSGAGQPQHF. CDR3 sequence (DNA): TGTGCCAGCGGTAAGCCCGGAAAGCGCTCAGGAGCAGGGCAGCCCCAGCATTTT.

The sample holds one count of this clone. Sequence at one end of the junction differs from germline and may be a read error. This chain connects TRBV29-1 to TRBJ2-7; TRBD2 aligns across 13 bases. From germline, CDR1 is SQVTM and CDR2 ANQGSEA. This CDR3 has 14 residues. The CDR3 region has the DNA TGCAGCGTTCAGCCGGGACTAGCGGGATCAGGTTTGGACTTC. Translated: CSVQPGLAGSGLDF.